The source of this TCR beta chain is a study of T cell responses to AZD1222 COVID-19 vaccine. Study-wide context: Second-dose groups at about 4 or about 12 weeks were pooled. Study-wide points: Baseline seropositivity occurred in only a handful of AZD1222 recipients. Clonal diversity was possibly underestimated, and the donors were mostly white British, with more females. Spike-specific TCR breadth and depth went up after people got two AZD1222 doses.

This clone was detected only a few times. Its antigen is unknown. Sequencing used immunoSEQ multiplex PCR; TCRdb keeps in-frame clones, though not all of them. The sample shows around 120,000 clones, around 90% of them seen only once. The CDR3 spans 15 residues. The V gene's germline CDR1 is LNHNV and CDR2 YYDKDF (reference sequence). V dropped 1 base and J dropped 2 bases, with 8 bases sitting between them. The clonotype was recovered from an adult in good health. This sequence joins TRBV15 and TRBJ1-4; weak D call: TRBD1 (5 bases). The sequences come from peripheral blood, collected on day 0 of AZD1222 vaccination. The DNA of the CDR3 is TGTGCCACCAGCAGAGCGGGACTGACTAATGAAAAACTGTTTTTT. Translating gives CATSRAGLTNEKLFF.